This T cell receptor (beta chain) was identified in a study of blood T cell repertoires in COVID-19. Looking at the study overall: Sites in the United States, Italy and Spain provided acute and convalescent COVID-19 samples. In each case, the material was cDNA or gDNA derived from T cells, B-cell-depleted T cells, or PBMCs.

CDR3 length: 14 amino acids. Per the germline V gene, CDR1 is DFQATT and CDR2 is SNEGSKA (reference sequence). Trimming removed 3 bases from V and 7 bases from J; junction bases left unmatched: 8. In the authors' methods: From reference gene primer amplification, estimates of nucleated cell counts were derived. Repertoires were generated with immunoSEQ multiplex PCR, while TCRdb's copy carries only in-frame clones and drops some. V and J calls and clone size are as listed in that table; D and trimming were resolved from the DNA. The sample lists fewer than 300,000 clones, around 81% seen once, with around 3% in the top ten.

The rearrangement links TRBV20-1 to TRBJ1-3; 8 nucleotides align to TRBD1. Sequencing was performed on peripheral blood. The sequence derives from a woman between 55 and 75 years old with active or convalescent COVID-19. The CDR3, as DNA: TGCAGTGCTAGTCGACAGGGGATTTGGAACACCATATATTTT. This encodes CSASRQGIWNTIYF.